A selection of T cell receptor beta chains follows, all from one sample in a study of T cell clonotyping in hematopoietic cell transplantation. Only in-frame clones appear in the TCRdb table, and some are missing; sequencing was by immunoSEQ multiplex PCR. The sample records about 69,000 clones, 85% to 95% being singletons. Sequenced: peripheral blood mononuclear cells. The receptors were sampled from a man aged 50-59 years in good health. Some clones in this sample may be carry-over from other donors' samples. Each CDR3 is given with its conserved first and last residue. Each record gives: D gene, V gene, clone size, J gene, CDR3 DNA, CDR3 protein. The D gene is left open where the match is weak. Size is stated for part of the rows, as once, few or many counts, or as a class when the clone is expanded.

>-|TRBV5-1|-|TRBJ2-3
TGCGCCAGCAGCTTGGCCTCCGGGGAAGTATGGGATACGCAGTATTTT
CASSLASGEVWDTQYF
>-|TRBV6-5|-|TRBJ2-7
TGTGCCAGCAGTATCACGGGGGTCGCCTACTACGAGCAGTACTTC
CASSITGVAYYEQYF
>TRBD2|TRBV19|-|TRBJ2-1
TGTGCCAGTAGCCACGGAAGCGGGAGATTTTTGTATGAGCAGTTCTTC
CASSHGSGRFLYEQFF
>-|TRBV6-5|-|TRBJ2-7
TGTGCCAGCGGAGGGACAGAGACCTACGAGCAGTACTTC
CASGGTETYEQYF
>-|TRBV9|-|TRBJ2-3
TGTGCCAGCAGCGCCCAATTTGCAGATACGCAGTATTTT
CASSAQFADTQYF
>TRBD1|TRBV7-9|once|TRBJ1-3
TGTGCCAGCAGGGACACAGGGGGCTTCGGAAACACCATATATTTT
CASRDTGGFGNTIYF
>-|TRBV28|few|TRBJ1-2
TGTGCCAGCGTAGGGCCCTATGGCTACACCTTC
CASVGPYGYTF
>TRBD1|TRBV5-1|-|TRBJ2-5
TGCGCCAGCAGCCCCGGGACAGGCGCAGGGGGAGAGACCCAGTACTTC
CASSPGTGAGGETQYF
>TRBD2|TRBV5-1|-|TRBJ2-3
TGCGCCAGCAGCTTGCTCGGGCTAGCGGGAGGAGGAGGAACAGATACGCAGTATTTT
CASSLLGLAGGGGTDTQYF
>-|TRBV28|-|TRBJ1-4
TGTGCCAGCAGTTATGGAGGGACAACTAATGAAAAACTGTTTTTT
CASSYGGTTNEKLFF
>TRBD2|TRBV14|-|TRBJ2-2
TGTGCCAGCAGCCAGAGACGGGGGGGGCCCCCCGGGGAGCTGTTTTTT
CASSQRRGGPPGELFF
>-|TRBV28|-|TRBJ1-3
TGTGCCAGCCTGACCTTCGAAGGAAACACCATATATTTT
CASLTFEGNTIYF
>-|TRBV29-1|-|TRBJ1-1
TGCAGCACGCGGGACACCCTCCGCACTGAAGCTTTCTTT
CSTRDTLRTEAFF
>TRBD2|TRBV5-1|-|TRBJ2-3
TGCGCCAGCAGCTTGCGGCCGACTAGCGGGTATGATGGAGATACGCAGTATTTT
CASSLRPTSGYDGDTQYF
>-|TRBV27|-|TRBJ2-4
TGTGCCAGCAGTCCAGGGTTGTTAAACATTCAGTACTTC
CASSPGLLNIQYF
>-|TRBV28|-|TRBJ2-7
TGTGCCAGCAGTGGGCTAAGGCGGGTGGTCTACGAGCAGTACTTC
CASSGLRRVVYEQYF
>-|TRBV29-1|-|TRBJ2-5
TGCAGCGTCGGGGTGGGCGGGGGCGTAGAGACCCAGTACTTC
CSVGVGGGVETQYF
>TRBD2|TRBV6-1|-|TRBJ2-1
TGTGCCAGCAGTGTTCCGGGACTAGCGCAGGATGAGCAGTTCTTC
CASSVPGLAQDEQFF
>TRBD1|TRBV28|once|TRBJ2-7
TGTGCCAGCAGTCTCGCCGACAGGGGTAGAGAGCAGTACTTC
CASSLADRGREQYF
>-|TRBV6-6|-|TRBJ2-3
TGTGCCAGCAGCTCCGACCGCACAGATACGCAGTATTTT
CASSSDRTDTQYF
>-|TRBV11-2|-|TRBJ2-7
TGTGCCAGCAGCTTAAGGGGCGGAAGCCACTACGAGCAGTACTTC
CASSLRGGSHYEQYF
>TRBD1|TRBV5-6|-|TRBJ1-2
TGTGCCAGCAGCTGGGACGGACAGGGTGTAAACTATGGCTACACCTTC
CASSWDGQGVNYGYTF
>-|TRBV2|-|TRBJ1-5
TGTGCCAGCAGTGCCACATTCCGGTTCCCAATAAGCAATCAGCCCCAGCATTTT
CASSATFRFPISNQPQHF
>-|TRBV7-7|-|TRBJ2-2
TGTGCCAGCAGCCCCGACAGGAGTACGAACACCGGGGAGCTGTTTTTT
CASSPDRSTNTGELFF
>-|TRBV6-4|-|TRBJ1-1
TGTGCCAGCAGTGACTTCCCCGGGACAGAAGCTTTCTTT
CASSDFPGTEAFF
>-|TRBV6-5|once|TRBJ2-3
TGTGCCAGCAGTCCAATCACAGATACGCAGTATTTT
CASSPITDTQYF
>TRBD1|TRBV28|-|TRBJ2-7
TGTGCCAGCAGTATATTACTTCGGGACAGAACCTACGAGCAGTACTTC
CASSILLRDRTYEQYF
>TRBD1|TRBV15|-|TRBJ1-2
TGTGCCACCAGCAGAGCCGGGACAGTTAACTATGGCTACACCTTC
CATSRAGTVNYGYTF
>-|TRBV5-1|-|TRBJ2-2
TGCGCCAGCAGCCGTAACAGGTTATCCGGGGGAGACACCGGGGAGCTGTTTTTT
CASSRNRLSGGDTGELFF
>TRBD1|TRBV7-2|-|TRBJ1-2
TGTGCCAGCAGCCAGGGACAGGGCCGCTATGGCTACACCTTC
CASSQGQGRYGYTF
>-|TRBV6-5|-|TRBJ2-7
TGTGCCAGCAGTTACTATGGGGACGAGCAGTACTTC
CASSYYGDEQYF
>-|TRBV4-2|few|TRBJ2-2
TGTGCCAGCAGCCTACTTGGCAACACCGGGGAGCTGTTTTTT
CASSLLGNTGELFF
>-|TRBV2|-|TRBJ1-1
TGTGCCAGTCAATGGCTGGGGACGGGTGGGAACACTGAAGCTTTCTTT
CASQWLGTGGNTEAFF
>-|TRBV6-1|once|TRBJ2-3
TGTGCCAGCAGTGAGGGGGCGTGGACAGATACGCAGTATTTT
CASSEGAWTDTQYF